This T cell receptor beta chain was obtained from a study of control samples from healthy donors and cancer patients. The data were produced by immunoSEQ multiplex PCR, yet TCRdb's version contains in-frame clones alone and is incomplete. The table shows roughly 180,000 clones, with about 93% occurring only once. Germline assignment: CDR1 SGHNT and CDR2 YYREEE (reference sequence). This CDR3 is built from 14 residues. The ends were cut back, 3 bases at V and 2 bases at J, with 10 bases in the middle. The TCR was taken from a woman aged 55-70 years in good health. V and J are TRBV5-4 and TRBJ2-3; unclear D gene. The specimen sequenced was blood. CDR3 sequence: CASSSGYTTDTQYF. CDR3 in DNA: TGTGCCAGCAGCTCGGGCTATACCACAGATACGCAGTATTTT.